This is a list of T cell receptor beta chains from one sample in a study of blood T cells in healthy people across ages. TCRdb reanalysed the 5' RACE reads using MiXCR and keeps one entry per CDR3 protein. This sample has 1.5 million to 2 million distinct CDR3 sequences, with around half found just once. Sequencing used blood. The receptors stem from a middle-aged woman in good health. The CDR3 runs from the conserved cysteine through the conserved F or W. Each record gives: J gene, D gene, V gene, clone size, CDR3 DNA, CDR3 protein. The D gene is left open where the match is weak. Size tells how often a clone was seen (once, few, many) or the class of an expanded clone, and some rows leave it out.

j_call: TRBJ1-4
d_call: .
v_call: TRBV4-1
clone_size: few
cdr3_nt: TGCGCCACCGGAGCAGGGAATGCTAATGAAAAACTGTTTTTT
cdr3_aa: CATGAGNANEKLFF

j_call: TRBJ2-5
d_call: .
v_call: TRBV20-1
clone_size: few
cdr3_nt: TGCAGTGCTAGAGAGATACAGGGAGAGACCCAGTACTTC
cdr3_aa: CSAREIQGETQYF

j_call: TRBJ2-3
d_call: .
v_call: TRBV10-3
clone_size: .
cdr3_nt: TGTGCCATCAGTGACGTTTTGAGCTCAGATACGCAGTATTTT
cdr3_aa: CAISDVLSSDTQYF

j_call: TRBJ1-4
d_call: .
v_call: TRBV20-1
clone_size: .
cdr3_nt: TGCAGTGCTCCGAGGGGTGCGTCTGAAAAACTGTTTTTT
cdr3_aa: CSAPRGASEKLFF

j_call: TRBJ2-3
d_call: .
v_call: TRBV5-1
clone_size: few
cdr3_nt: TGCGCCAGCAGCCCAGGCGGGGACACCAGTACGCAGTATTTT
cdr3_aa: CASSPGGDTSTQYF

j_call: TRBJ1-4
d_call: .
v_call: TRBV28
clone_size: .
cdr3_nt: TGTGCCAGCAACAGACCTGCAACTAATGAAAAACTGTTTTTT
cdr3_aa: CASNRPATNEKLFF

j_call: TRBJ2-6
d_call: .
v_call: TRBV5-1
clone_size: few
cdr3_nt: TGCGCCTGCAAGGACAGAAGAGGCTCTGGGGCCAACGTCCTGACTTTC
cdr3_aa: CACKDRRGSGANVLTF

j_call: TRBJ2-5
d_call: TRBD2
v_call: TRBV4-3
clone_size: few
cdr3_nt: TGCGCCAGCAGCCAAACACCTAGCGGGAGATCTGAGACCCAGTACTTC
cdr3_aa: CASSQTPSGRSETQYF

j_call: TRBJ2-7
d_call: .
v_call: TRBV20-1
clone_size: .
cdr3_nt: TGCAGTGCAACCCTAAGGGGGGCTTACGAGCAGTACTTC
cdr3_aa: CSATLRGAYEQYF

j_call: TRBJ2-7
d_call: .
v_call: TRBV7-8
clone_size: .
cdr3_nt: TGTGCCAGCAGCTTAGGGGTTGTGTCGGTAGCGAATGTCTACGAGCAGTACTTC
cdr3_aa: CASSLGVVSVANVYEQYF

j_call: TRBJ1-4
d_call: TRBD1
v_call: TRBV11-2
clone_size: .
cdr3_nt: TGTGCCAGCAGCACCCCGAGGGGGCGCGGGGAAAAACTGTTTTTT
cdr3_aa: CASSTPRGRGEKLFF

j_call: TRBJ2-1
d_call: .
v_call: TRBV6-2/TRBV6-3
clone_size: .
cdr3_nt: TGTGCCAGCAGACCCCACGGAACCAGCTACTCCTACGAGCAGTTCTTC
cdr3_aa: CASRPHGTSYSYEQFF

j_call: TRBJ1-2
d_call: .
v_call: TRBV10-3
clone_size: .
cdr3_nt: TGTGCCATCAGTGAAGGGGGGGGGCACTATGGCTACACCTTC
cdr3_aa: CAISEGGGHYGYTF

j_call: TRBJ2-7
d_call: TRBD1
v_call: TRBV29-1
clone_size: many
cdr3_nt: TGCAGCGTTGGGGACAGGAACTACGAGCAGTACTTC
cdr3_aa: CSVGDRNYEQYF

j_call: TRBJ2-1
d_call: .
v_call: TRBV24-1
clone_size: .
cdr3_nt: TGTGCCACCAGTGATCCAGGGGGGGGGGACTACAATGAGCAGTTCTTC
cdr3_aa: CATSDPGGGDYNEQFF